These 22 T cell receptor beta chains came from one sample sequenced in a study of cytomegalovirus exposure and HLA in healthy donors. The PCR ran on 60 Vbeta and 13 Jbeta primers. Measured with immunoSEQ multiplex PCR; TCRdb has only the in-frame clones, and not every one. The sample lists hundreds of thousands of clones, around four fifths occurring once. Sequencing was done on a sample of PBMCs. The receptors stem from a woman aged 60-75 years in good health and CMV-seropositive.

The chain uses TRBV7-3 and TRBJ2-1, with TRBD2 matching 11 bases. The junction had 7 bases not matched to a gene; V was cut back by 2 bases and J by 7 bases. Germline CDR1 SGHTA, CDR2 FQGTGA. The CDR3 is made up of 16 amino acids. The chain's CDR3 is CASSLGLAGGENEQFF. Written as DNA, the CDR3 is TGTGCCAGCAGCTTAGGGCTAGCGGGGGGAGAGAATGAGCAGTTCTTC.

The chain combines TRBV5-1 with TRBJ1-5; a possible D gene is TRBD1 (5 bases). The CDR3 is made up of 14 amino acids. In germline, CDR1 is SGHRS, CDR2 YFSETQ. V gave up 4 bases and J gave up 1 base, with 9 bases separating them. This CDR3 reads CASSAGLSNQPQHF. CDR3 in DNA: TGCGCCAGCAGCGCGGGGCTCAGCAATCAGCCCCAGCATTTT.

This clone appeared once. V usage is TRBV21-1 and J usage is TRBJ1-1; TRBD1, the table's D call, lacks a check against the DNA. TRBV21-1 is a recognized pseudogene. The length of the CDR3 is 13 residues. CDR3 sequence reads: CASSHPGTTEAFF. The CDR3 nucleotides read TGTGCCAGCAGCCATCCCGGGACAACTGAAGCTTTCTTT.

The chain links TRBV11-3 to TRBJ1-1, with D perhaps TRBD1 (5 bases). This CDR3 spans 15 amino acids. Per the germline V gene, CDR1 is SGHNT and CDR2 is YENEEA. V was clipped by 5 bases and J by 3 bases, with 16 bases between them. The CDR3 loop reads CASSPGPSGDTEAFF. CDR3 DNA: TGTGCCAGCAGCCCGGGGCCCTCGGGGGACACTGAAGCTTTCTTT.

This clone was recorded only once. The chain carries TRBV6-6 and TRBJ1-1, with D possibly matching TRBD1 (5 bases). Germline V gene data show CDR1 as MNHNY and CDR2 as SVGAGI (reference sequence). This CDR3 is built from 13 residues. V was cut by 7 bases and J by 6 bases, with 15 bases left in between. The CDR3 spells CASMGRGQAEAFF. The CDR3 DNA reads as TGTGCCAGCATGGGGAGGGGTCAGGCTGAAGCTTTCTTT.

V and J are TRBV9 and TRBJ2-1, with 15 bases fitting TRBD2. CDR1 and CDR2 from the germline V gene are SGDLS and YYNGEE. The CDR3 is 17 residues long. V lost 0 bases to trimming and J lost 4 bases; unmatched junction nucleotides: 2. CDR3 sequence reads: CASSVGGLAGGYNEQFF. CDR3 DNA: TGTGCCAGCAGCGTAGGGGGACTAGCGGGGGGATACAATGAGCAGTTCTTC.

The chain recombines TRBV5-6 with TRBJ2-5; weak D call: TRBD2 (6 bases). The V end lost 4 bases, the J end lost 5 bases, and 18 bases lay between the germline ends. The CDR3 extends over 15 amino acids. Per germline, CDR1 SGHDT and CDR2 YYEEEE. CDR3: CASSLRAGRSETQYF. The CDR3, as DNA: TGTGCCAGCAGCCTGAGGGCGGGGAGATCGGAGACCCAGTACTTC.

The rearrangement links TRBV10-3 to TRBJ2-6; the match to TRBD1 covers 9 bases. J gave up 2 bases and V 8 bases, and 4 bases lay outside the gene matches. The CDR3 length is 15 residues. The germline V gene has CDR1 ENHRY and CDR2 SYGVKD. The CDR3 spells CAIATGGTGANVLTF. The CDR3 DNA reads TGTGCCATCGCTACAGGGGGCACTGGGGCCAACGTCCTGACTTTC.

This chain uses TRBV29-1 with TRBJ1-3, with no clear D. Germline V lookup: CDR1 SQVTM, CDR2 ANQGSEA. V shed 4 bases and J shed 4 bases, with 11 bases lying between them. The CDR3 covers 13 residues. DNA for the CDR3: TGCAGCGTTGGTTGGGGAGCCGGAAACACCATATATTTT. It translates to CSVGWGAGNTIYF.

The chain combines TRBV11-2 with TRBJ2-1; 8 bases line up with TRBD2. Germline V gene lookup returns CDR1 SGHAT and CDR2 FQNNGV. The CDR3 totals 15 residues. V was clipped by 5 bases and J by 7 bases; unmatched bases: 10. The CDR3: CASSPFGTRSNEQFF. The CDR3 coding sequence is TGTGCCAGCAGCCCATTCGGGACTAGGTCGAATGAGCAGTTCTTC.

The chain carries TRBV5-1 and TRBJ2-7; weak D call: TRBD1 (6 bases). Germline V lookup: CDR1 SGHRS, CDR2 YFSETQ. There are 14 residues in the CDR3. Trimming took 1 base from V and 2 from J, leaving 10 bases between them. The CDR3 region has the DNA TGCGCCAGCAGCTTGACAGGGTCCACCTACGAGCAGTACTTC. Its translation is CASSLTGSTYEQYF.

The gene calls are TRBV9 and TRBJ2-5; the match to TRBD2 covers 14 bases. Germline CDR1 reads SGDLS; CDR2 reads YYNGEE. This CDR3 spans 17 amino acids. J lost 4 bases, V lost 4 bases, and 9 bases had no gene match. The chain's CDR3 is CASSPGTSGGLRETQYF. As DNA, the CDR3 is TGTGCCAGCAGCCCCGGGACTAGCGGGGGCCTACGAGAGACCCAGTACTTC.

The chain uses TRBV15 and TRBJ2-1, with 14 bases matching TRBD2. Trimming at V came to 8 bases and at J to 8 bases, leaving 14 bases not matched to a gene. Germline CDR1 is LNHNV and CDR2 is YYDKDF (reference sequence). This CDR3 spans 17 amino acids. CDR3 amino acids: CATGEWGGLAGEYEQFF. CDR3 coding DNA: TGTGCCACCGGGGAATGGGGGGGACTAGCGGGAGAATATGAGCAGTTCTTC.

This clone is a singleton in its sample. The CDR3, as DNA: TGCAGCGCGTGGGGGGGACTGACGAACACTGAAGCTTTCTTT. Its translation is CSAWGGLTNTEAFF. V is TRBV29-1 and J is TRBJ1-1; maybe TRBD1 (5 bases). Germline values: CDR1 SQVTM, CDR2 ANQGSEA. The V and J ends lost 7 bases and 1 base respectively, with 16 bases between them. This CDR3 comprises 14 residues.

The genes are TRBV7-9 and TRBJ1-5, with D unclear. V lost 4 bases to trimming and J lost 0 bases, with 10 bases between them. There are 15 residues in the CDR3. Per germline, CDR1 SEHNR and CDR2 FQNEAQ (reference sequence). For the CDR3, the DNA is TGTGCCAGCAGCTCCGGGATTTATAGCAATCAGCCCCAGCATTTT. It encodes CASSSGIYSNQPQHF. Filled out from reference TRBV7-9 and TRBJ1-5, the complete variable domain reads DTGVSQNPRHKITKRGQNVTFRCDPISEHNRLYWYRQTLGQGPEFLTYFQNEAQLEKSRLLSDRFSAERPKGSFSTLEIQRTEQGDSAMYLCASSSGIYSNQPQHFGDGTRLSIL.

This chain uses TRBV19 with TRBJ1-2; possibly TRBD1 for D (6 bases). V lost 6 bases and J lost 4, with 18 bases in between. CDR3 length: 15 amino acids. Germline CDR1 and CDR2: LNHDA and SQIVND (reference sequence). CDR3 bases: TGTGCCAGTAGCCCACAGGCAGGACAGCCCTATGGCTACACCTTC. Protein sequence: CASSPQAGQPYGYTF.

CDR3 nucleotide sequence: TGTGCCAGCAGCCCTAGACCCGGTCGGGAAAACACCATATATTTT. It yields the protein CASSPRPGRENTIYF. V is TRBV7-8 and J is TRBJ1-3, with D unresolved. The CDR3 runs 15 residues. Deletions cut 5 bases from V and 6 bases from J, with 17 bases between. CDR1 and CDR2 from the germline V gene are SGHVS and FQNEAQ.

The chain recombines TRBV5-1 with TRBJ2-7; 11 nucleotides align to TRBD2. Trimming removed 4 bases from V and 2 bases from J; junction bases left unmatched: 8. In germline, CDR1 is SGHRS, CDR2 YFSETQ. The CDR3 totals 16 residues. CDR3 bases: TGCGCCAGCAGCCCGGGACTAGCGGCCAGCCCCTACGAGCAGTACTTC. Protein: CASSPGLAASPYEQYF. The full variable domain, its missing parts supplied by reference TRBV5-1 and TRBJ2-7, is KAGVTQTPRYLIKTRGQQVTLSCSPISGHRSVSWYQQTPGQGLQFLFEYFSETQRNKGNFPGRFSGRQFSNSRSEMNVSTLELGDSALYLCASSPGLAASPYEQYFGPGTRLTVT.

This clone turned up a few times. The gene calls are TRBV27 and TRBJ1-2; 10 nucleotides agree with TRBD1. Germline V gives CDR1 MNHEY, CDR2 SMNVEV (reference sequence). The CDR3 is made up of 15 amino acids. Trimming took 4 bases from V and 2 from J; bases not matched to a gene: 4. The CDR3 nucleotides are TGTGCCAGCAGTTCCCCGGGACAGGGGAACTATGGCTACACCTTC. Translation gives CASSSPGQGNYGYTF.

The rearrangement uses TRBV6-6 and TRBJ1-1, with D perhaps matching TRBD1 (6 bases). CDR1 and CDR2 (germline): MNHNY, SVGAGI (reference sequence). This CDR3 comprises 14 residues. Deletions cut 2 bases from V and 4 bases from J, with 11 bases between. The CDR3 reads CASSYEGVTTEAFF. CDR3 sequence (DNA): TGTGCCAGCAGTTACGAGGGGGTTACCACTGAAGCTTTCTTT.

The chain carries TRBV5-1 and TRBJ1-2; D may be TRBD1 (5 bases). CDR3 size: 14 residues. Germline values: CDR1 SGHRS, CDR2 YFSETQ. The V end lost 1 base, the J end lost 0 bases, and 7 bases lay between the germline ends. The CDR3 coding sequence is TGCGCCAGCAGCTTGTACAGGACTAACTATGGCTACACCTTC. This codes for CASSLYRTNYGYTF.

A single count supports this clone. V usage is TRBV6-6 and J usage is TRBJ1-1, with 11 bases fitting TRBD1. V shed 7 bases and J 6 bases; nucleotides not matched to a gene: 10. CDR3 size: 15 residues. Germline V lookup: CDR1 MNHNY, CDR2 SVGAGI (reference sequence). The CDR3 protein is CASKPKGQGASEAFF. The CDR3 DNA sequence: TGTGCCAGCAAACCCAAAGGACAGGGGGCGTCTGAAGCTTTCTTT.